The next 5 T cell receptor beta chains were all read from a single sample in a study of CD8+CD57+ T cells in acquired aplastic anemia. Genomic DNA served as template for TCR beta VDJ and CDR3 profiling. TCRdb reanalysed the reads using MiXCR and keeps one entry per CDR3 protein. In the table there are about 110,000 distinct CDR3 sequences, 40% to 65% of which are singletons. Sequenced input: sorted CD4+, CD8+, or CD8+CD57+ T cells (not recorded which) from PBMCs. These receptor sequences come from a human donor in good health, serving as a control.

Turning to this clonotype: At one of its ends the junction is not consistent with the germline gene, which may arise from a read error. This chain connects TRBV25-1 to TRBJ1-4, with TRBD1 identical over 7 bases. Germline V gene lookup returns CDR1 MGHDK and CDR2 SYGVNS. The CDR3 covers 19 residues. CDR3 in DNA: TGTGCCAGCAGTTACTCGAGTCAAGTGGAGGGGGCGATGAATGGAAAACTGTTTTTT. This sequence encodes CASSYSSQVEGAMNGKLFF.

CDR3 sequence: CASSGGGRASSYEQYF. For the CDR3, the DNA is TGTGCCAGCAGTGGGGGGGGCAGGGCAAGCTCCTACGAGCAGTACTTC. V and J are TRBV25-1 and TRBJ2-7, with a possible D match to TRBD2 (7 bases). The ends were cut back, 4 bases at V and 0 bases at J, with 16 bases in the middle. Per germline, CDR1 MGHDK and CDR2 SYGVNS. The CDR3 spans 16 residues.

The chain combines TRBV10-3 with TRBJ1-5; D unclear. Per the germline V gene, CDR1 is ENHRY and CDR2 is SYGVKD. The length of the CDR3 is 13 residues. Trimming removed 10 bases from V and 6 bases from J, with 16 bases in between. The CDR3 region has the DNA TGTGCCAAACCATCAAATAGCGGTCAGCCCCAGCATTTT. This gives the protein CAKPSNSGQPQHF.

The chain carries TRBV20-1 and TRBJ2-7; D is ambiguous. This CDR3 region has 13 residues. V dropped 6 bases and J dropped 2 bases, with 14 bases sitting between them. CDR1 and CDR2 from the germline V gene are DFQATT and SNEGSKA (reference sequence). CDR3 DNA sequence: TGCAGTGCACACTCGGGCGCCACCTACGAGCAGTACTTC. Protein: CSAHSGATYEQYF.

The table lists this clonotype with many counts. The chain links TRBV7-2 to TRBJ1-1; the D is unclear. Looked up from germline, CDR1 is SGHTA and CDR2 is FQGNSA. V was shortened by 1 base and J by 0 bases, with 6 bases between the two germline ends. This CDR3 has 14 residues. The CDR3 sequence: CASSLDAVNTEAFF. CDR3 sequence (DNA): TGTGCCAGCAGCTTAGACGCGGTGAACACTGAAGCTTTCTTT.